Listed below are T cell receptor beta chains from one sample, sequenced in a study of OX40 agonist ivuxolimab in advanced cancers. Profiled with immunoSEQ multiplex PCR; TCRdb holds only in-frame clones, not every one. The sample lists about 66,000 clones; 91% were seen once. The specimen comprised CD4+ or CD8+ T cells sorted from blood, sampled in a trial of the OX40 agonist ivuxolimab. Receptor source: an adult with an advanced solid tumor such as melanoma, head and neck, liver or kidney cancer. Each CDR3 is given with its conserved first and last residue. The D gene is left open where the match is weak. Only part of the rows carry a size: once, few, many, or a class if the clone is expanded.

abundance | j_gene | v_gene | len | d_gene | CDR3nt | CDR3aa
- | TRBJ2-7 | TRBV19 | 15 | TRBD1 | TGTGCCAGTAGTAAATCCGGGACAGGGGCATACGAGCAGTACTTC | CASSKSGTGAYEQYF
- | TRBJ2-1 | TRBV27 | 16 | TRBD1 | TGTGCCAGCAGTTTAGTGGGACAGGGGTTTGCGAATGAGCAGTTCTTC | CASSLVGQGFANEQFF
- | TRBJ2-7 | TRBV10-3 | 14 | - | TGTGCCACCAGCCCAGCTAGGGACAACTACGAGCAGTACTTC | CATSPARDNYEQYF
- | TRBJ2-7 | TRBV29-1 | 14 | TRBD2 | TGCAGCGCCGTGATTTGGCGGGAGTCCTACGAGCAGTACTTC | CSAVIWRESYEQYF
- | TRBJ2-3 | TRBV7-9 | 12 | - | TGTGCCAGCAGTAAGGAGGCAGATACGCAGTATTTT | CASSKEADTQYF
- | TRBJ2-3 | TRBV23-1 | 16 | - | TGCGCCAGCAGTCAACCCGAGGAACCCAGCACAGATACGCAGTATTTT | CASSQPEEPSTDTQYF
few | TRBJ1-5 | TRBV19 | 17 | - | TGTGCCAGTAGGAAAACCGGGACATCCTATAGCAATCAGCCCCAGCATTTT | CASRKTGTSYSNQPQHF
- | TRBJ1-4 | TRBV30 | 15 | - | TGTGCCTGGAGCGCCCCACTAGCAACTAATGAAAAACTGTTTTTT | CAWSAPLATNEKLFF
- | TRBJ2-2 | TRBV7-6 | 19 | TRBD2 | TGTGCCAGCAGCTTAGCCCCCATTAGCGGGACCTTCGGGACCGGGGAGCTGTTTTTT | CASSLAPISGTFGTGELFF
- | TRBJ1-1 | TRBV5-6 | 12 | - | TGTGCCAGCAGCTCAAACAGTAACCAAGCTTTCTTT | CASSSNSNQAFF
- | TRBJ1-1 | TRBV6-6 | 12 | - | TGTGCCACCAAGGACAGGAACACTGAAGCTTTCTTT | CATKDRNTEAFF
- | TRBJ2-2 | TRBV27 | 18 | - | TGTGCCAGCAGTTTCCTCTACCGGGACACCCCGGGCACCGGGGAGCTGTTTTTT | CASSFLYRDTPGTGELFF
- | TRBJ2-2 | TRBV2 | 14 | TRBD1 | TGTGCCAGCAGTGGGGACAGGGGGGCCGGGGAGCTGTTTTTT | CASSGDRGAGELFF
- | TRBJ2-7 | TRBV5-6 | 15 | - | TGTGCCAGCAGCTTGAATACTAGGGACTCCTACGAGCAGTACTTC | CASSLNTRDSYEQYF
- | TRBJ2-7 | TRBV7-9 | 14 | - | TGTGCCAGCAGCTTAGCCGAGCGGAACTACGAGCAGTACTTC | CASSLAERNYEQYF
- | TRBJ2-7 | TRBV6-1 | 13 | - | TGTGCCCATGCCGTCCAGGGATGGTACGAGCAGTACTTC | CAHAVQGWYEQYF
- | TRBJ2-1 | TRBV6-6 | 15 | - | TGTGCCAGCAGCCGACCGGGGGTCTCCTACAATGAGCAGTTCTTC | CASSRPGVSYNEQFF
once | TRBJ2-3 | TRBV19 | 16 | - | TGTGCCAGTAGTATCAGCTTTGGCGGGAGCACAGATACGCAGTATTTT | CASSISFGGSTDTQYF
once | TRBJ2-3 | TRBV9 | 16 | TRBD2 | TGTGCCAGCAGCGACCTCGGAGCGGGAGGCACAGATACGCAGTATTTT | CASSDLGAGGTDTQYF
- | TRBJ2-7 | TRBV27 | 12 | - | TGTGCCAGCCCGGACCCCCACTACGAGCAGTACTTC | CASPDPHYEQYF
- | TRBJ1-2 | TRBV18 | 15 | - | TGTGCCAGCTCACCCTCATCATCAGGGGATCTTGGCTACACCTTC | CASSPSSSGDLGYTF
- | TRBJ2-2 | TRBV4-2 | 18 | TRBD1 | TGTGCCAGCAGCCCGCCCTCCGGGACAGGGGCCTCCGACGGGGAGCTGTTTTTT | CASSPPSGTGASDGELFF
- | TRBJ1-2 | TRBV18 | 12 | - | TGTGCCAGCTCACCTGACCCGGGAGGCTACACCTTC | CASSPDPGGYTF
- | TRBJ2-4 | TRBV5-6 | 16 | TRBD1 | TGTGCCAGCAGCATCCTACAGGGGGCTGGCAAAAACATTCAGTACTTC | CASSILQGAGKNIQYF